The present entry profiles one TCR beta chain with its context. Its antigen is as yet unknown. Overlapping HIV-1 Gag 15-mer peptides at roughly 1 ug per peptide per mL were used. Memory cells lacking CD40L and CD69 with high CD45RO were sorted. These HIV-1-infected adults initiated suppressive ART in chronic infection. This sample is drawn from a study of persistence of HIV-infected CD4 T cells. Germline values: CDR1 MNHNS, CDR2 SASEGT. V gave up 2 bases and J gave up 3 bases, with 11 bases separating them. This CDR3 is built from 15 residues. The libraries were made with immunoSEQ version 4 in survey mode. Only in-frame clones appear in the TCRdb table, and some are missing; sequencing was by immunoSEQ multiplex PCR. Here the sample spans about 41,000 clones, about four fifths being singletons.

The chain recombines TRBV6-1 with TRBJ1-5; D remains ambiguous. The receptor was derived from an adult man with HIV who was CMV-seropositive. The sequencing used CD4+ T cells sorted from PBMCs after approximately 19-hour stimulation, collected from a patient who received antiretroviral therapy. The CDR3 DNA follows: TGTGCCAGCAGTGAACGAGGGCCTTCCAATCAGCCCCAGCATTTT. Its translation is CASSERGPSNQPQHF.